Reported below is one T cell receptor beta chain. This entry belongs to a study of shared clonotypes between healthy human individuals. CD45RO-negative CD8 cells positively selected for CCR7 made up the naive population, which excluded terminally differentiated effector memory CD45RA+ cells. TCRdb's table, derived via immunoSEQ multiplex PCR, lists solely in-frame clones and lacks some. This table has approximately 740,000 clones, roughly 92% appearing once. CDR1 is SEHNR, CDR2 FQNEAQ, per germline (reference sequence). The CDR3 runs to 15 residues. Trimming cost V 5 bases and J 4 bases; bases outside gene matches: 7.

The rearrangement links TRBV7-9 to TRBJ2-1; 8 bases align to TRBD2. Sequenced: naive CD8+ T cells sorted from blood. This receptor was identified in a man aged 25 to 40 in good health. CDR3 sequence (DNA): TGTGCCAGCAGCGCCGGGACTAGTGATTACAATGAGCAGTTCTTC. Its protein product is CASSAGTSDYNEQFF. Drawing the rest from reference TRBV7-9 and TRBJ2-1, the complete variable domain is DTGVSQNPRHKITKRGQNVTFRCDPISEHNRLYWYRQTLGQGPEFLTYFQNEAQLEKSRLLSDRFSAERPKGSFSTLEIQRTEQGDSAMYLCASSAGTSDYNEQFFGPGTRLTVL.